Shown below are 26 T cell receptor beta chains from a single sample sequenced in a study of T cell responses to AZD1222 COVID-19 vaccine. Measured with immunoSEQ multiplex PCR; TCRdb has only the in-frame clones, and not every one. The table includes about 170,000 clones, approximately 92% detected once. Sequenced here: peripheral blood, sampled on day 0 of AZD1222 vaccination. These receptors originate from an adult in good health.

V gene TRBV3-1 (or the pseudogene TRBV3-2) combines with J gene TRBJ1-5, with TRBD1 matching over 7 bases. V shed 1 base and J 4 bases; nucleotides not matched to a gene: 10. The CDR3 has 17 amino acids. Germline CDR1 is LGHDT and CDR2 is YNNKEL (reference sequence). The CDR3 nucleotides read TGTGCCAGCAGCCAAGGCGACAGGGCAAGGAGAAATCAGCCCCAGCATTTT. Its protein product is CASSQGDRARRNQPQHF.

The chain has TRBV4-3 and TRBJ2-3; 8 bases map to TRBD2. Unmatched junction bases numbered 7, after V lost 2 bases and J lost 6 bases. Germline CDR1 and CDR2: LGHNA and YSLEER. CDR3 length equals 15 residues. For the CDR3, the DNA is TGCGCCAGCAGCCAACGGGCGGGGGGAATCGATACGCAGTATTTT. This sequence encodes CASSQRAGGIDTQYF.

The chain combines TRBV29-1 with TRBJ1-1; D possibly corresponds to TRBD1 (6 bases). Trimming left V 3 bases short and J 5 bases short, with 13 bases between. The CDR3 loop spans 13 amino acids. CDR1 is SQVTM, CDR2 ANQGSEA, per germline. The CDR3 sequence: CSVDGQFGTEAFF. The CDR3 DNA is TGCAGCGTTGATGGACAGTTCGGGACTGAAGCTTTCTTT.

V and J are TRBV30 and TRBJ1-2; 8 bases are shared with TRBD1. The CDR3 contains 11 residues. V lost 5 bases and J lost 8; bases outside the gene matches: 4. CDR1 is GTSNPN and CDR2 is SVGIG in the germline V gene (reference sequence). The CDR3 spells CAWRTGYGYTF. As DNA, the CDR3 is TGTGCCTGGCGGACAGGGTACGGCTACACCTTC.

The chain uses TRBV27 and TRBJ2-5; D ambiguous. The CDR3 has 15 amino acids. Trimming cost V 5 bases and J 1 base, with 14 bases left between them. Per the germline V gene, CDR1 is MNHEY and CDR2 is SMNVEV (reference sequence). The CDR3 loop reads CASSPTRLLQETQYF. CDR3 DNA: TGTGCCAGCAGTCCTACGAGGCTGCTCCAAGAGACCCAGTACTTC.

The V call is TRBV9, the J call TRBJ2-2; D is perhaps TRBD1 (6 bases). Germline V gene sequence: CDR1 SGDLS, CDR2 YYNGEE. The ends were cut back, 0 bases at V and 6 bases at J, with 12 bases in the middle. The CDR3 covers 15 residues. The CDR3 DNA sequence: TGTGCCAGCAGCGTAGGGGACCAGGGGTCCGGGGAGCTGTTTTTT. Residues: CASSVGDQGSGELFF.

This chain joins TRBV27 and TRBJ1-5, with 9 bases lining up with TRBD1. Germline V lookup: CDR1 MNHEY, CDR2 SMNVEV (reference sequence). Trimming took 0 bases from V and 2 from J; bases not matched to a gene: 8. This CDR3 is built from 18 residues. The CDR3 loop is CASSLSRTGVIGNQPQHF. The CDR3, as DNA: TGTGCCAGCAGTTTATCGAGGACAGGGGTCATCGGCAATCAGCCCCAGCATTTT.

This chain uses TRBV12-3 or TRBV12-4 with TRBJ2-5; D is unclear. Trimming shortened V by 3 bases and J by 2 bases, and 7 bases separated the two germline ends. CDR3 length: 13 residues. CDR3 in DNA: TGTGCCAGCAGTTTTGGGGTGCAAGAGACCCAGTACTTC. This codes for CASSFGVQETQYF.

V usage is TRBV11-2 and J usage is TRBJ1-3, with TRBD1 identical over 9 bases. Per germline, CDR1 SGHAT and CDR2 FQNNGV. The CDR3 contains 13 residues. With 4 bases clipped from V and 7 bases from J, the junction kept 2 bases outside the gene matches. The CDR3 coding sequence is TGTGCCAGCAGCTACGACAGGGGGAACACCATATATTTT. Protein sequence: CASSYDRGNTIYF. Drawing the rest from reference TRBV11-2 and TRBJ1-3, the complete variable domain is EAGVAQSPRYKIIEKRQSVAFWCNPISGHATLYWYQQILGQGPKLLIQFQNNGVVDDSQLPKDRFSAERLKGVDSTLKIQPAKLEDSAVYLCASSYDRGNTIYFGEGSWLTVV.

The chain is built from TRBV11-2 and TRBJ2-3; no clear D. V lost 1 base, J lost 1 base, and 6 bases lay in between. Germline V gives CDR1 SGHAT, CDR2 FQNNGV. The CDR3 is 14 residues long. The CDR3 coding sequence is TGTGCCAGCAGCTTAGGCAGCCGCACAGATACGCAGTATTTT. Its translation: CASSLGSRTDTQYF.

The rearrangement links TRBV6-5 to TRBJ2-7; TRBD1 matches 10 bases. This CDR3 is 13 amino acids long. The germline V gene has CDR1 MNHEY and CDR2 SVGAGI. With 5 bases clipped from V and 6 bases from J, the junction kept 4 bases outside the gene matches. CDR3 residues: CASSRTGGIEQYF. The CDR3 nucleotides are TGTGCCAGCAGTCGGACAGGGGGAATCGAGCAGTACTTC.

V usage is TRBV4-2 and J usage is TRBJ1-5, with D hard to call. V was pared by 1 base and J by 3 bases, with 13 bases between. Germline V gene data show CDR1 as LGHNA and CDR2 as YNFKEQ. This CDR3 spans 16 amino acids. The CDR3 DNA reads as TGTGCCAGCAGCCAAGCATGGCCAGTCATCAATCAGCCCCAGCATTTT. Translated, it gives CASSQAWPVINQPQHF.

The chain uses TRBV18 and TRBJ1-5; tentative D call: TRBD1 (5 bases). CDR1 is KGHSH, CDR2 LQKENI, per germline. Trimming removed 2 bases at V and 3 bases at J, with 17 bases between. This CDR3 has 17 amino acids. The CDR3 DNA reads TGTGCCAGCTCACCAGGCTATTTGGGGCAGCTCAATCAGCCCCAGCATTTT. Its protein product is CASSPGYLGQLNQPQHF.

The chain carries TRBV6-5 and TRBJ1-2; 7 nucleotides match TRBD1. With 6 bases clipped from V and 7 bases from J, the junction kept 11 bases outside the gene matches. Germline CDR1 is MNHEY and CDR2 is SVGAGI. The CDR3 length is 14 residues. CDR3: CASRGRRGRAGYTF. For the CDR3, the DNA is TGTGCCAGCAGGGGCAGAAGGGGGCGAGCTGGCTACACCTTC.

Written as DNA, the CDR3 is TGCGCCAGCAGCCAAGCGAGTCTAGCGGGAACAGAGACCCAGTACTTC. Amino acid sequence: CASSQASLAGTETQYF. V and J are TRBV4-1 and TRBJ2-5; 9 bases match TRBD2. CDR1 MGHRA and CDR2 YSYEKL come from the germline V gene. This CDR3 is built from 16 residues. V gave up 1 base and J gave up 4 bases; unmatched junction bases: 7.

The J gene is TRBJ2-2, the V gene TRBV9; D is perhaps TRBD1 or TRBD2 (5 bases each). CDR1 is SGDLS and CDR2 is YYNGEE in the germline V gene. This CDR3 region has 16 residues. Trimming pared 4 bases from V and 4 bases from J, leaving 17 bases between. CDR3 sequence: CASSNTLGPGTGELFF. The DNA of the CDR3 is TGTGCCAGCAGCAACACCTTGGGACCGGGCACCGGGGAGCTGTTTTTT.

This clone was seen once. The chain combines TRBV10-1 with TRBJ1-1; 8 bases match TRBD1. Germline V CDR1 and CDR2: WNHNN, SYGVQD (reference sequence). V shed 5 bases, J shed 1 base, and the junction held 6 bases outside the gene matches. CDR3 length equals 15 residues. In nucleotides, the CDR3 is TGCGCCAGCAGTCTCGATCAGGGGGCGAACACTGAAGCTTTCTTT. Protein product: CASSLDQGANTEAFF.

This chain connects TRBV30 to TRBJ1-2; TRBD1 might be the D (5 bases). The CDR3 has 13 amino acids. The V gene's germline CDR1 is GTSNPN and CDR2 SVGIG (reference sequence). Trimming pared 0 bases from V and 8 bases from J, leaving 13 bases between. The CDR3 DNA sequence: TGTGCCTGGAGTGTACGGGCAGGGAAAGGCTACACCTTC. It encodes CAWSVRAGKGYTF.

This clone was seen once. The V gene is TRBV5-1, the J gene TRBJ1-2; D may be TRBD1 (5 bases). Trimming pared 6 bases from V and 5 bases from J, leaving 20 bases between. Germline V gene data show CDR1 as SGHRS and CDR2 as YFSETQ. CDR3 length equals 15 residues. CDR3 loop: CASTPTGSKEYGYTF. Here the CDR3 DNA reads TGCGCCAGCACCCCAACAGGCTCAAAAGAGTATGGCTACACCTTC.

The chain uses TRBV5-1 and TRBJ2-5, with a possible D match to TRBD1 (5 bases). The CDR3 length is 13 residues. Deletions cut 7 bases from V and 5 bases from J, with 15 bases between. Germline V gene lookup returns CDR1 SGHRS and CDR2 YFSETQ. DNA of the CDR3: TGCGCCAGCCAGAAGGGGCCGAGGGAGACCCAGTACTTC. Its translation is CASQKGPRETQYF.

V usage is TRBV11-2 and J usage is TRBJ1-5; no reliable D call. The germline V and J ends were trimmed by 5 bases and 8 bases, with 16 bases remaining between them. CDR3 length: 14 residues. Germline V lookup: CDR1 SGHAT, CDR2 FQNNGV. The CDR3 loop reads CASSPAPEHKPQHF. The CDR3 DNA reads TGTGCCAGCAGCCCCGCCCCGGAGCATAAGCCCCAGCATTTT.

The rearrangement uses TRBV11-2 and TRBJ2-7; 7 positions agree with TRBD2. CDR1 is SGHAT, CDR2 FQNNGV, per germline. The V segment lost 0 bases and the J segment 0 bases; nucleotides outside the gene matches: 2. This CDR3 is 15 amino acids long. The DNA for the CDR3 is TGTGCCAGCAGCTTAGATAAGCGGGACTCCTACGAGCAGTACTTC. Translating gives CASSLDKRDSYEQYF.

CDR3 in DNA: TGCAGCGTCCAGGGCGGTTACGAGCAGTACTTC. This encodes CSVQGGYEQYF. V usage is TRBV29-1 and J usage is TRBJ2-7; a weak D match, TRBD1 (5 bases). The V end lost 6 bases, the J end lost 4 bases, and 10 bases lay between the germline ends. CDR1 and CDR2 from the germline V gene are SQVTM and ANQGSEA. The CDR3 totals 11 residues.

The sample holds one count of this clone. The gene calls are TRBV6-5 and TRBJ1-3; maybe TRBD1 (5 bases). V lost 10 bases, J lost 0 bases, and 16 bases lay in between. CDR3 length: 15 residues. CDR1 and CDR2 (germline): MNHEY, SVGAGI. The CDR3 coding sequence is TGTGCCACCGACGGGACCTTCTTCTCTGGAAACACCATATATTTT. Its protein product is CATDGTFFSGNTIYF.

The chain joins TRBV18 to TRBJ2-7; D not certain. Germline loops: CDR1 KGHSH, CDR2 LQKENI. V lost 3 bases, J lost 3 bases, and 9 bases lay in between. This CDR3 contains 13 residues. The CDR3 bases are TGTGCCAGCTCACCTGGGCTTAACTACGAGCAGTACTTC. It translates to CASSPGLNYEQYF.

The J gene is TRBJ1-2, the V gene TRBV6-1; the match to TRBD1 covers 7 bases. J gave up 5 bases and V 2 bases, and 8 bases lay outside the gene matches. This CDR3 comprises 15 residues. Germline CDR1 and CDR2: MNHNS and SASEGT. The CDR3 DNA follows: TGTGCCAGCAGTGAACAACAGGGGTCCCTTTATGGCTACACCTTC. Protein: CASSEQQGSLYGYTF.